A selection of T cell receptor beta chains follows, all from one sample in a study of metastatic and nonmetastatic thyroid tumors. TCRdb re-called the PCR reads with MiXCR. The sample has 15,000 to 20,000 clones, approximately 35% seen once. Sequencing was performed on tumor tissue. These TCRs come from a female donor with papillary thyroid cancer or a benign thyroid nodule (not recorded which). Some clones in this sample may be carry-over from other donors' samples. Each CDR3 is given with its conserved first and last residue. Not every row has a clone size; where given, it reads once, few, many or a size class.

V gene | clone size | CDR3 length | CDR3 protein
TRBV19 | - | 12 | CASSIGAQPQHF
TRBV30 | - | 12 | CAWSVWGRELFF
TRBV6-4 | few | 15 | CASSDGTGGTDTQYF
TRBV28 | few | 14 | CASSSPNGNQPQHF
TRBV20-1 | - | 15 | CSARWGGADSYEQYF
TRBV27 | - | 13 | CASSLTGGFEAFF
TRBV20-1 | once | 12 | CSARFQGGEHYF
TRBV27 | - | 16 | CASSSLGSPRGYEQYF
TRBV27 | - | 14 | CASSLLGGEGEAFF
TRBV12-3/TRBV12-4 | - | 12 | CASTLTAYGYTF
TRBV19 | - | 14 | CASSTARGAYEQYF
TRBV6-5 | few | 13 | CASSYGLFYEQYF
TRBV7-8 | - | 15 | CASSPTGGAGYGYTF
TRBV6-2/TRBV6-3 | few | 14 | CAITESGRGKGYTF
TRBV6-1 | many | 13 | CASSDGSGDEQYF
TRBV4-1 | - | 14 | CASSQQGNTGELFF
TRBV19 | many | 16 | CASSIAGHSGANVLTF
TRBV12-3/TRBV12-4 | - | 13 | CASSRTTLYEQYF
TRBV6-1 | - | 15 | CASSPLGGESAEQYF
TRBV7-3 | - | 15 | CASSLIAGGADTQYF
TRBV19 | - | 15 | CASSIPGQGFYEQYF
TRBV6-2/TRBV6-3 | - | 12 | CASSYGFYEQYF
TRBV20-1 | - | 13 | CSAGRGEDTEAFF
TRBV29-1 | many | 11 | CSASYGEKLFF
TRBV6-1 | few | 13 | CASIGTSLYEQYF
TRBV14 | - | 11 | CASSQGYEQYF
TRBV19 | - | 15 | CASTLMTGAGNTIYF
TRBV7-6 | - | 19 | CASSLALSRPGQGANTQYF
TRBV28 | medium-sized | 12 | CASSFSRDEQYF
TRBV5-1 | - | 14 | CASSLGLATDTQYF
TRBV19 | few | 15 | CASSPRLVLLHEQYF
TRBV6-4 | many | 15 | CASSEGSGRADTQYF
TRBV13 | - | 17 | CASSARTSGGKNNEQFF
TRBV6-5 | few | 14 | CASSLAGGSYEQYF
TRBV9 | medium-sized | 15 | CASSSRLAGWKEQFF
TRBV20-1 | many | 17 | CSARDLMETSGSNEQFF
TRBV9 | many | 16 | CASSVGGTGGNTEAFF
TRBV20-1 | medium-sized | 14 | CSGEGTRRSNEQFF
TRBV5-6 | - | 13 | CASSLGTPYEQYF
TRBV5-1 | - | 14 | CASSLRTSDNEQYF
TRBV10-3 | - | 15 | CAISESGQGLYGYTF
TRBV11-3 | - | 13 | CASSLFRAAEQYF
TRBV4-3 | - | 15 | CACRLSVRNTGELFF
TRBV24-1 | once | 13 | CATGMRTGDTQYF
TRBV12-3/TRBV12-4 | few | 13 | CASSRPQTGGYTF
TRBV10-1 | medium-sized | 15 | CASSESSGSPGELFF
TRBV12-3/TRBV12-4 | - | 15 | CASSSGSGRYNEQFF
TRBV11-2 | - | 14 | CASSPRGLCSPLHF
TRBV6-5 | many | 15 | CASSYSIGVGHEQYF
TRBV28 | - | 14 | CASSLDGGDQPQHF
TRBV29-1 | many | 12 | CSVGQGGDTQYF
TRBV6-1 | few | 13 | CASSLEGGYEQYF
TRBV12-3/TRBV12-4 | - | 18 | CASSSYVLGQGVAYEQYF
TRBV5-1 | few | 15 | CASSLGDNIGEKLFF
TRBV30 | - | 14 | CAWSVLQGPYEQYF
TRBV19 | few | 15 | CASSSRDVRYSPLHF